This TCR beta chain appears in the sequencing data of a study of T cell changes during pregnancy in multiple sclerosis. The table came from immunoSEQ multiplex PCR; TCRdb's copy has only in-frame clones and leaves some out. Counted here are around 53,000 clones, roughly 90% occurring once; the ten biggest clones make up 2.5% to 3.5%. The V end lost 5 bases, the J end lost 4 bases, and 12 bases lay between the germline ends. Germline CDR1 is MNHEY and CDR2 is SVGAGI. The CDR3 sequence is 14 residues long. The sample consisted of CD8+ T cells from peripheral blood mononuclear cells, taken before pregnancy. The J gene is TRBJ2-1, the V gene TRBV6-5; TRBD1 might be the D (6 bases). This receptor was identified in a female donor with multiple sclerosis, enrolled in a pregnancy study. The CDR3 DNA sequence: TGTGCCAGCAGTCTCGGGACACATTACAATGAGCAGTTCTTC. Its translation: CASSLGTHYNEQFF.